The 10 T cell receptor beta chains given below trace back to one sample, sequenced in a study of blood T cell repertoires in COVID-19. This table comes from immunoSEQ multiplex PCR, and its TCRdb copy is limited to in-frame clones, with some not included. This repertoire shows about 100,000 clones, roughly 70% found once; its top ten account for less than 2%. Specimen: peripheral blood. The receptors stem from a woman in her thirties or forties with acute or convalescent COVID-19.

In this sample, this clone turned up a few times. One end of the junction fails to match germline, which may point to a read error. CDR3 sequence (DNA): TGTGCTAGTGGGTTGGTGTCATACAATGAGCAGTTCTTC. It translates to CASGLVSYNEQFF. This chain uses TRBV12-5 with TRBJ2-1; no clear D. The CDR3 runs 13 residues. Germline CDR1 and CDR2: LGHNT and FRNRAP.

V usage is TRBV4-3 and J usage is TRBJ2-7, with TRBD1 as a possible D gene (5 bases). V gave up 5 bases and J gave up 2 bases, with 16 bases separating them. Looked up from germline, CDR1 is LGHNA and CDR2 is YSLEER. There are 15 residues in the CDR3. This chain's CDR3 is CASSSVWGITYEQYF. The CDR3 DNA reads TGCGCCAGCAGCTCAGTCTGGGGCATCACCTACGAGCAGTACTTC.

This clone was seen just once. The chain joins TRBV30 to TRBJ1-1, with TRBD1 matching over 12 bases. CDR1 and CDR2 (germline): GTSNPN, SVGIG (reference sequence). The J segment lost 5 bases and the V segment lost 4 bases, leaving 2 bases of the junction unmatched. CDR3 length: 13 residues. CDR3 residues: CAWKGQGATEAFF. The DNA for the CDR3 is TGTGCCTGGAAGGGACAGGGGGCTACTGAAGCTTTCTTT.

The table lists this clone with a few counts. V usage is TRBV2 and J usage is TRBJ2-5; perhaps TRBD1 as D (5 bases). The CDR3 has 12 residues. The germline V gene encodes CDR1 SNHLY and CDR2 FYNNEI. Deletions cut 8 bases from V and 1 base from J, with 8 bases between. The CDR3 spells CASGAGQETQYF. CDR3 sequence (DNA): TGTGCCAGCGGGGCAGGCCAAGAGACCCAGTACTTC.

This rearrangement joins TRBV11-3 to TRBJ2-6; 8 nucleotides align to TRBD1. V gave up 4 bases and J gave up 2 bases; unmatched junction bases: 13. The CDR3 sequence is 19 residues long. The germline gives CDR1 SGHNT, CDR2 YENEEA. The CDR3: CASSSVGGQGKTGANVLTF. The CDR3 nucleotides read TGTGCCAGCAGCTCAGTGGGTGGACAGGGAAAAACTGGGGCCAACGTCCTGACTTTC.

Concerning this clone: The sample holds other DNA sequences that translate to the same CDR3. The CDR3 bases are TGTGCCAGCAGTGAAGGGGGGGGATTAAGTTCACCCCTCCACTTT. This sequence encodes CASSEGGGLSSPLHF. The rearrangement links TRBV2 to TRBJ1-6; maybe TRBD1 (5 bases). Germline assignment: CDR1 SNHLY and CDR2 FYNNEI. This CDR3 is built from 15 residues. The V end was cut by 1 base, the J end by 9 bases, with 13 bases between.

This chain links TRBV6-5 with TRBJ1-2; D might be TRBD1 (6 bases). The germline V gene has CDR1 MNHEY and CDR2 SVGAGI. The CDR3 is made up of 13 amino acids. Deletions cut 8 bases from V and 5 bases from J, with 15 bases between. CDR3 region: CASLKGVGYGYTF. The CDR3, as DNA: TGTGCCAGCCTAAAGGGGGTTGGGTATGGCTACACCTTC.

The chain joins TRBV10-3 to TRBJ1-5, with 9 bases that match TRBD1. From germline, CDR1 is ENHRY and CDR2 SYGVKD. This CDR3 is built from 15 residues. Trimming took 6 bases from V and 7 from J; bases not matched to a gene: 10. The CDR3 is CAIRDTGGEGQPQHF. The CDR3 DNA sequence: TGTGCCATCAGGGATACAGGGGGCGAAGGACAGCCCCAGCATTTT.

V and J are TRBV6-5 and TRBJ1-1, with D unclear. The CDR3 totals 12 residues. Trimming took 6 bases from V and 0 from J, leaving 5 bases between them. CDR1 and CDR2 (germline): MNHEY, SVGAGI. Written as DNA, the CDR3 is TGTGCCAGCAGCTCAGTGAACACTGAAGCTTTCTTT. It translates to CASSSVNTEAFF.

The genes are TRBV2 and TRBJ2-2; 7 bases fit TRBD1. The CDR3 length is 15 residues. The trim removed 8 bases at V and 6 bases at J, leaving 12 bases unmatched. Germline CDR1 and CDR2: SNHLY and FYNNEI. For the CDR3, the DNA is TGTGCCAGCGGTAAACAGGGGTCGGTAGCCGGGGAGCTGTTTTTT. Translating it yields CASGKQGSVAGELFF. Full variable domain (outside the CDR3, taken from reference TRBV2 and TRBJ2-2): EPEVTQTPSHQVTQMGQEVILRCVPISNHLYFYWYRQILGQKVEFLVSFYNNEISEKSEIFDDQFSVERPDGSNFTLKIRSTKLEDSAMYFCASGKQGSVAGELFFGEGSRLTVL.